The T cell receptor beta chain described here comes from a study of CD8+ T cells in alopecia areata. On the study more broadly: It was oral tofacitinib, at 5 to 10 mg twice daily, that treated patients received. The drug, tofacitinib, lasted 6 to 18 months, followed by 6 months off drug.

cDNA serving as the sequencing template came from extracted, reverse transcribed RNA. The table came from immunoSEQ multiplex PCR; TCRdb's copy has only in-frame clones and leaves some out. Found here are almost 250,000 clones, approximately 61% of them singletons; the top ten hold around 1.2%. Points from the study as a whole: The study found TCR sharing across patients less clear than in mice, possibly for HLA reasons. Clonality in lesional scalp, especially alopecia totalis/universalis, exceeded that of normal scalp.

Between the trimmed V and J ends, which lost 4 bases and 2 bases, there was a span of 7 bases. CDR3 length equals 12 residues. Per the germline V gene, CDR1 is SQVTM and CDR2 is ANQGSEA. This clone was seen a handful of times. No antigen is known for it. This sequence was found in a human donor with alopecia areata. Sequencing was performed on CD4+ T cells sorted from blood, taken at week 0. The chain carries TRBV29-1 and TRBJ2-3, with D unresolved. CDR3 nucleotide sequence: TGCAGCGTTGTACGGTTCACAGATACGCAGTATTTT. As protein: CSVVRFTDTQYF.